Presented here are 26 T cell receptor beta chains from one specimen sequenced in a study of blood T cell repertoires in COVID-19. Sequencing used immunoSEQ multiplex PCR; TCRdb keeps in-frame clones, though not all of them. The sample holds roughly 400,000 clones, roughly 86% seen once. Sample: PBMCs or T cells enriched from blood (not recorded which). The receptors come from a woman in her 30s who had recovered from COVID-19.

V and J are TRBV11-3 and TRBJ2-7; a possible D gene is TRBD2 (7 bases). Germline CDR1 reads SGHNT; CDR2 reads YENEEA. This CDR3 contains 14 residues. V shed 4 bases and J shed 6 bases, with 16 bases lying between them. The chain's CDR3 is CASSSTGGGGEQYF. The CDR3 bases are TGTGCCAGCAGCTCAACCGGGGGAGGGGGCGAGCAGTACTTC.

This rearrangement joins TRBV30 to TRBJ2-2; D may be TRBD1 (5 bases). The CDR3 runs to 15 residues. Germline V gene sequence: CDR1 GTSNPN, CDR2 SVGIG (reference sequence). Trimming took off 0 bases at V and 5 bases at J, with 13 bases between the two ends. The CDR3 DNA follows: TGTGCCTGGAGTGTCAAGGGGCGTCTAACCGGGGAGCTGTTTTTT. Its protein is CAWSVKGRLTGELFF.

Only one count was recorded for this clone. The V and J genes are TRBV9 and TRBJ1-3, with D unresolved. This CDR3 has 13 residues. Trimming took 2 bases from V and 8 from J, leaving 11 bases between them. The germline gives CDR1 SGDLS, CDR2 YYNGEE. This chain's CDR3 is CASSVPGIDTIYF. The CDR3 DNA reads TGTGCCAGCAGCGTTCCCGGGATTGACACCATATATTTT. Full variable domain (remainder filled in from reference TRBV9 and TRBJ1-3): DSGVTQTPKHLITATGQRVTLRCSPRSGDLSVYWYQQSLDQGLQFLIQYYNGEERAKGNILERFSAQQFPDLHSELNLSSLELGDSALYFCASSVPGIDTIYFGEGSWLTVV.

The V call is TRBV28, the J call TRBJ2-1; a weak D match, TRBD2 (5 bases). Per germline, CDR1 MDHEN and CDR2 SYDVKM. This CDR3 spans 14 amino acids. V was pared by 4 bases and J by 5 bases, with 12 bases between. The CDR3 DNA reads TGTGCCAGCAGTTGGGTGGGAGTCCACAATGAGCAGTTCTTC. As protein: CASSWVGVHNEQFF.

The chain joins TRBV12-3 or TRBV12-4 to TRBJ1-3; TRBD1 matches at 9 bases. The CDR3 spans 13 residues. V lost 6 bases and J lost 12; bases outside the gene matches: 9. The CDR3 loop is CASSLGQGLLIYF. CDR3 in DNA: TGTGCCAGCAGCCTCGGACAGGGGCTACTCATATATTTT.

The J gene is TRBJ2-1, the V gene TRBV9; TRBD1 matches 7 bases. CDR3 length: 13 amino acids. The ends lost 6 bases at V and 8 bases at J; junction bases unmatched: 8. The germline V gene encodes CDR1 SGDLS and CDR2 YYNGEE. Here the CDR3 DNA reads TGTGCCAGCAACGCCATTCAGGGGGATGAGCAGTTCTTC. It yields the protein CASNAIQGDEQFF. Variable domain in full (rest from reference TRBV9 and TRBJ2-1): DSGVTQTPKHLITATGQRVTLRCSPRSGDLSVYWYQQSLDQGLQFLIQYYNGEERAKGNILERFSAQQFPDLHSELNLSSLELGDSALYFCASNAIQGDEQFFGPGTRLTVL.

V gene TRBV12-5 combines with J gene TRBJ1-2; D possibly corresponds to TRBD1 (5 bases). This CDR3 has 13 amino acids. CDR1 and CDR2 from the germline V gene are LGHNT and FRNRAP. Trimming removed 1 base at V and 3 bases at J, with 6 bases between. CDR3 in DNA: TGTGCTAGTGGTTTGGAAGGGGACTATGGCTACACCTTC. Translating gives CASGLEGDYGYTF. The full variable domain, with the rest looked up from reference TRBV12-5 and TRBJ1-2, is DARVTQTPRHKVTEMGQEVTMRCQPILGHNTVFWYRQTMMQGLELLAYFRNRAPLDDSGMPKDRFSAEMPDATLATLKIQPSEPRDSAVYFCASGLEGDYGYTFGSGTRLTVV.

This chain uses TRBV15 with TRBJ1-5; the match to TRBD1 covers 9 bases. Looked up from germline, CDR1 is LNHNV and CDR2 is YYDKDF (reference sequence). This CDR3 spans 15 amino acids. J gave up 3 bases and V 3 bases, and 3 bases lay outside the gene matches. The CDR3 nucleotides are TGTGCCACCAGCAGGGACAGGGGTGCCAATCAGCCCCAGCATTTT. It codes for CATSRDRGANQPQHF.

V and J are TRBV12-3 or TRBV12-4 and TRBJ1-1, with no clear D. The CDR3 consists of 13 residues. V dropped 6 bases and J dropped 1 base, with 9 bases sitting between them. CDR3 amino acids: CASSPKRNTEAFF. CDR3 sequence (DNA): TGTGCCAGCAGCCCCAAGAGGAACACTGAAGCTTTCTTT.

The chain has TRBV10-1 and TRBJ2-5, with 9 bases that match TRBD2. Germline-derived CDR1 and CDR2 are WNHNN and SYGVQD (reference sequence). This CDR3 region has 19 residues. Trimming cost V 3 bases and J 2 bases; bases outside gene matches: 16. The DNA for the CDR3 is TGCGCCAGCAGTGACCCCCCATATGCGGGGGGGCCGGGGCAAGAGACCCAGTACTTC. It codes for CASSDPPYAGGPGQETQYF.

The CDR3 sequence is CASSPGTGSSYEQYF. The DNA for the CDR3 is TGTGCCAGCAGCCCTGGGACAGGGAGCTCCTACGAGCAGTACTTC. The genes are TRBV7-6 and TRBJ2-7; 9 nucleotides align to TRBD1. V was clipped by 5 bases and J by 0 bases; unmatched bases: 5. CDR1 is SGHVS, CDR2 FNYEAQ, per germline. The CDR3 contains 15 residues.

This clone was recorded only once. The chain links TRBV11-2 to TRBJ2-7; TRBD2 agrees at 7 bases. This CDR3 contains 18 residues. Per germline, CDR1 SGHAT and CDR2 FQNNGV. The V and J ends lost 5 bases and 3 bases, in that order; junction bases with no gene match: 19. The chain's CDR3 is CASSHRSGLGREYYEQYF. CDR3 DNA: TGTGCCAGCAGCCACCGGTCGGGCTTGGGGCGGGAGTACTACGAGCAGTACTTC. The entire variable domain, with the rest obtained from reference TRBV11-2 and TRBJ2-7, is as follows: EAGVAQSPRYKIIEKRQSVAFWCNPISGHATLYWYQQILGQGPKLLIQFQNNGVVDDSQLPKDRFSAERLKGVDSTLKIQPAKLEDSAVYLCASSHRSGLGREYYEQYFGPGTRLTVT.

The genes are TRBV28 and TRBJ1-1, with TRBD1 as a possible D gene (6 bases). CDR3 length equals 14 residues. Trimming pared 2 bases from V and 1 base from J, leaving 8 bases between. CDR1 MDHEN and CDR2 SYDVKM come from the germline V gene. The DNA for the CDR3 is TGTGCCAGCAGTTTAAGGACAGCGAACACTGAAGCTTTCTTT. It encodes CASSLRTANTEAFF.

The CDR3 is CASSQSGQINYGYTF. The CDR3 DNA is TGCGCCAGCAGCCAATCGGGACAGATCAACTATGGCTACACCTTC. The rearrangement uses TRBV4-1 and TRBJ1-2; 7 nucleotides agree with TRBD1. The trim removed 2 bases at V and 2 bases at J, leaving 5 bases unmatched. Germline CDR1 reads MGHRA; CDR2 reads YSYEKL. This CDR3 comprises 15 residues.

The chain uses TRBV27 and TRBJ2-7; TRBD2 might be the D (7 bases). The V gene lost 4 bases and the J gene lost 6 bases, with 13 bases spanning the gap. The CDR3 is made up of 13 amino acids. The germline gives CDR1 MNHEY, CDR2 SMNVEV (reference sequence). This chain's CDR3 is CASSWTRGGEQYF. CDR3 sequence (DNA): TGTGCCAGCAGTTGGACTAGAGGGGGCGAGCAGTACTTC.

The rearrangement joins TRBV9 to TRBJ2-7; 8 nucleotides align to TRBD1. This CDR3 is built from 20 residues. V was pared by 3 bases and J by 6 bases, with 26 bases of the junction left unmatched. Germline loops: CDR1 SGDLS, CDR2 YYNGEE. The CDR3 DNA is TGTGCCAGCAGCGCCAGATCCGGACAGGGATCCGGACTCTTACCCACCGAGCAGTACTTC. Protein product: CASSARSGQGSGLLPTEQYF. The complete variable domain, with remaining parts taken from reference TRBV9 and TRBJ2-7, reads DSGVTQTPKHLITATGQRVTLRCSPRSGDLSVYWYQQSLDQGLQFLIQYYNGEERAKGNILERFSAQQFPDLHSELNLSSLELGDSALYFCASSARSGQGSGLLPTEQYFGPGTRLTVT.

The chain is built from TRBV7-9 and TRBJ1-2, with 7 bases lining up with TRBD1. The CDR3 has 13 residues. Germline V gene data show CDR1 as SEHNR and CDR2 as FQNEAQ (reference sequence). After removal of 6 bases from V and 8 bases from J, the junction contained 9 bases not matched to a gene. Here the CDR3 DNA reads TGTGCCAGCAGATCCGGGACAGATGGCGGCTACACCTTC. Protein product: CASRSGTDGGYTF.

This clone occurred once. The genes are TRBV12-5 and TRBJ2-6, with D possibly TRBD2 on 6 matching bases. In germline, CDR1 is LGHNT, CDR2 FRNRAP. The CDR3 contains 17 residues. Deletions cut 3 bases from V and 0 bases from J, with 12 bases between. This CDR3 reads CASGFPRLGSGANVLTF. The DNA for the CDR3 is TGTGCTAGTGGTTTTCCCCGACTAGGCTCTGGGGCCAACGTCCTGACTTTC.

The J gene is TRBJ2-1, the V gene TRBV9; 10 bases line up with TRBD1. The germline V gene encodes CDR1 SGDLS and CDR2 YYNGEE. Trimming cost V 4 bases and J 8 bases; bases outside gene matches: 6. The length of the CDR3 is 14 residues. The CDR3 sequence is CASSFGTGVYEQFF. The CDR3 bases are TGTGCCAGCAGCTTTGGGACAGGGGTTTATGAGCAGTTCTTC.

V is TRBV30 and J is TRBJ1-1, with 7 bases identical to TRBD1. The germline V gene has CDR1 GTSNPN and CDR2 SVGIG (reference sequence). With 5 bases clipped from V and 8 bases from J, the junction kept 8 bases outside the gene matches. This CDR3 comprises 12 residues. CDR3 nucleotides: TGTGCCTGGGGGGACAGCCGAAAAGAAGCTTTCTTT. Translated, it gives CAWGDSRKEAFF.

The chain links TRBV25-1 to TRBJ1-2; D ambiguous. The CDR3 is 14 amino acids. Germline CDR1 is MGHDK and CDR2 is SYGVNS. V dropped 6 bases and J dropped 3 bases, with 14 bases sitting between them. CDR3 in DNA: TGTGCCAGCAGCCAACCTTCTTCGGACTATGGCTACACCTTC. Protein product: CASSQPSSDYGYTF.

CDR3 loop: CASSPHPATGFAMNTEAFF. In DNA, the CDR3 is TGCGCCAGCAGCCCCCACCCCGCGACAGGGTTTGCGATGAACACTGAAGCTTTCTTT. V usage is TRBV5-1 and J usage is TRBJ1-1; 7 bases are a match to TRBD1. The ends lost 4 bases at V and 0 bases at J; junction bases unmatched: 18. This CDR3 has 19 amino acids. The germline gives CDR1 SGHRS, CDR2 YFSETQ.

V is TRBV28 and J is TRBJ1-4, with 11 positions matching TRBD1. Trimming cost V 3 bases and J 0 bases; bases outside gene matches: 6. The CDR3 is 18 amino acids. Per the germline V gene, CDR1 is MDHEN and CDR2 is SYDVKM. The CDR3 here is CASSFLSGQGATNEKLFF. The CDR3 nucleotides read TGTGCCAGCAGTTTTCTGTCGGGACAGGGGGCAACTAATGAAAAACTGTTTTTT.

This chain joins TRBV5-3 and TRBJ2-5; 10 positions match TRBD2. TRBV5-3 is flagged as an ORF with uncertain function. Germline trimming cut 2 bases from V and 4 bases from J; bases unmatched to any gene: 5. This CDR3 spans 15 amino acids. The CDR3 DNA reads as TGTGCCAGAAGCTTCCCTTCTAGCGGGGGAGAGACCCAGTACTTC. As protein: CARSFPSSGGETQYF.

This chain joins TRBV5-1 and TRBJ2-3; TRBD1 matches 10 bases. J was trimmed by 3 bases and V by 0 bases; bases with no gene match: 7. The germline gives CDR1 SGHRS, CDR2 YFSETQ. The CDR3 runs 17 residues. The CDR3 is CASSLEQTGGATDTQYF. The CDR3 region has the DNA TGCGCCAGCAGCTTGGAGCAGACAGGGGGCGCGACAGATACGCAGTATTTT.

This rearrangement joins TRBV19 to TRBJ2-2; tentative D call: TRBD1 (5 bases). Germline V gene lookup returns CDR1 LNHDA and CDR2 SQIVND (reference sequence). The CDR3 is 15 residues long. Between the trimmed V and J ends, which lost 6 bases and 2 bases, there was a span of 13 bases. In DNA, the CDR3 is TGTGCCAGTAGACAGACAGAAATTAACACCGGGGAGCTGTTTTTT. Translating it yields CASRQTEINTGELFF.